The 10 T cell receptor beta chains listed next were all sequenced from one sample in a study of T cell responses to AZD1222 COVID-19 vaccine. Generated by immunoSEQ multiplex PCR, the TCRdb table keeps only in-frame clones and is missing some. Of some 100,000 clones in the sample, approximately 87% were seen once. Sequencing was performed on peripheral blood, taken on day 0 of AZD1222 vaccination. The receptors were gathered from an adult in good health.

This clone was detected a few times. V usage is TRBV27 and J usage is TRBJ2-4; TRBD2 agrees at 12 bases. V was pared by 4 bases and J by 1 base, with 14 bases of the junction left unmatched. The CDR3 covers 20 residues. Germline V gene lookup returns CDR1 MNHEY and CDR2 SMNVEV (reference sequence). As DNA, the CDR3 is TGTGCCAGCAGTTCGATCGGGCTAGCGGGGGGGCAGAAGGCCAAAAACATTCAGTACTTC. Translation: CASSSIGLAGGQKAKNIQYF.

CDR3 loop: CASSLEQEGNIQYF. Written as DNA, the CDR3 is TGCGCCAGCAGCTTGGAACAGGAAGGGAACATTCAGTACTTC. The chain employs TRBV5-1 and TRBJ2-4; tentative D call: TRBD1 (5 bases). CDR1 and CDR2 (germline): SGHRS, YFSETQ. This CDR3 is 14 amino acids long. V shed 0 bases and J shed 7 bases, with 11 bases lying between them. The full variable domain, in which reference TRBV5-1 and TRBJ2-4 provide the parts outside the CDR3, is KAGVTQTPRYLIKTRGQQVTLSCSPISGHRSVSWYQQTPGQGLQFLFEYFSETQRNKGNFPGRFSGRQFSNSRSEMNVSTLELGDSALYLCASSLEQEGNIQYFGAGTRLSVL.

Only one count was recorded for this clone. J is TRBJ1-5 and V is TRBV5-5; unclear D gene. This CDR3 is 14 amino acids long. V lost 1 base and J lost 0, with 5 bases in between. CDR1 and CDR2 (germline): SGHKS, YYEKEE (reference sequence). The CDR3 region has the DNA TGTGCCAGCAGCTTGCTCCATAGCAATCAGCCCCAGCATTTT. As protein: CASSLLHSNQPQHF.

The chain is built from TRBV19 and TRBJ1-2; 9 bases match TRBD1. J gave up 2 bases and V 4 bases, and 5 bases lay outside the gene matches. Germline CDR1 reads LNHDA; CDR2 reads SQIVND (reference sequence). The length of the CDR3 is 15 residues. CDR3: CASSRGTGKNYGYTF. CDR3 DNA sequence: TGTGCCAGTAGTAGGGGGACAGGGAAAAACTATGGCTACACCTTC.

The table lists this clone with a count of one. The V and J genes are TRBV6-2 or TRBV6-3 and TRBJ1-2, with D maybe TRBD1 (5 bases). V was clipped by 6 bases and J by 4 bases, with 15 bases between them. This CDR3 has 14 residues. Germline assignment: CDR1 MNHEY and CDR2 SVGEGT. In DNA, the CDR3 is TGTGCCAGCAGCTTAGACGGGACGGTCTATGGCTACACCTTC. Residues: CASSLDGTVYGYTF.

V usage is TRBV15 and J usage is TRBJ2-6, with no clear D. The CDR3 is made up of 17 amino acids. The germline V gene encodes CDR1 LNHNV and CDR2 YYDKDF (reference sequence). Trimming stripped 0 bases from V and 0 bases from J, with 9 bases between. CDR3 DNA: TGTGCCACCAGCAGAGATACCCGGAGCTCTGGGGCCAACGTCCTGACTTTC. Translated: CATSRDTRSSGANVLTF.

The chain has TRBV30 and TRBJ2-7, with TRBD1 identical over 8 bases. Germline V gives CDR1 GTSNPN, CDR2 SVGIG (reference sequence). CDR3 size: 14 residues. The V gene end was trimmed by 2 bases and the J gene end by 6 bases; junction bases not matched to a gene: 9. The CDR3: CAWSYGQGWVEQYF. In nucleotides, the CDR3 is TGTGCCTGGAGTTATGGACAGGGCTGGGTCGAGCAGTACTTC.

This CDR3 is CASSPHGTGTGNTIYF. The CDR3 bases are TGTGCCAGCAGCCCCCACGGTACGGGGACTGGAAACACCATATATTTT. The gene calls are TRBV7-2 and TRBJ1-3; D remains unclear. Germline CDR1 reads SGHTA; CDR2 reads FQGNSA. Trimming pared 5 bases from V and 2 bases from J, leaving 16 bases between. CDR3 length: 16 amino acids.

The rearrangement joins TRBV4-2 to TRBJ2-3; TRBD2 matches 9 bases. The CDR3 has 15 residues. CDR1 is LGHNA and CDR2 is YNFKEQ in the germline V gene. V lost 4 bases, J lost 2 bases, and 4 bases stayed unmatched. DNA for the CDR3: TGTGCCAGCAGCCTCGCGGGGGGGCCCACAGATACGCAGTATTTT. It yields the protein CASSLAGGPTDTQYF.

This clone was seen repeatedly, ten times or more. The chain joins TRBV4-2 to TRBJ1-2; D is perhaps TRBD1 (6 bases). V lost 4 bases and J 4 bases, leaving 10 bases between the germline ends. Germline assignment: CDR1 LGHNA and CDR2 YNFKEQ. This CDR3 comprises 13 residues. Here the CDR3 reads CASSPGQIYGYTF. The CDR3, as DNA: TGTGCCAGCAGCCCAGGACAGATCTATGGCTACACCTTC.